This T cell receptor beta chain was identified in a study of blood T cell repertoires in COVID-19. On the study more broadly: T cells, B-cell-depleted T cells, or PBMCs provided the cDNA or gDNA that served as material.

The CDR3 runs 14 residues. Germline CDR1 is ENHRY and CDR2 is SYGVKD. V gave up 10 bases and J gave up 2 bases; unmatched junction bases: 9. In the authors' workflow: Nucleated cell number was recorded as an estimate derived from reference gene primer amplification. The repertoire was sequenced with immunoSEQ multiplex PCR; TCRdb's copy has only in-frame clones and lacks some. V and J calls and clone size come straight from that table; D and trimming were deduced from the DNA. This table holds 80,000 or so clones, 80% found once. This TCR was recovered from a woman aged 70-85 years with acute or convalescent COVID-19. The source material was peripheral blood. The J gene is TRBJ1-1, the V gene TRBV10-3; 8 bases are a match to TRBD1. CDR3 in DNA: TGTGCCACCGCCCTCGGACAGGGAAACACTGAAGCTTTCTTT. Residues: CATALGQGNTEAFF.